A single sample gave rise to the 10 T cell receptor beta chains below, sequenced in a study of breast tumors, draining lymph nodes, adjacent tissues. Breast cancer patients provided tissue from their axillary draining lymph nodes. TCRdb re-analysed the multiplex PCR reads in MiXCR, keeping a single row per CDR3 protein. Of tens of thousands of distinct CDR3 sequences in the sample, over 25% were seen once. Sequenced material: axillary lymph node tissue. These receptors originate from a female donor with breast cancer. Some clones in this sample may be carry-over from other donors' samples.

The chain carries TRBV20-1 and TRBJ2-2; D is unresolved. This CDR3 region has 13 residues. Trimming stripped 6 bases from V and 4 bases from J, with 12 bases between. Germline assignment: CDR1 DFQATT and CDR2 SNEGSKA (reference sequence). CDR3 loop: CSASSRITGELFF. Here the CDR3 DNA reads TGCAGTGCCAGCAGCCGCATCACCGGGGAGCTGTTTTTT.

This clonotype was picked up a small number of times. J is TRBJ2-1 and V is TRBV5-4, with TRBD2 matching 9 bases. V was clipped by 0 bases and J by 2 bases; unmatched bases: 3. Germline V CDR1 and CDR2: SGHNT, YYREEE (reference sequence). The CDR3 totals 16 residues. CDR3 DNA: TGTGCCAGCAGCTTGGGTGCGGGAGGGACCTACAATGAGCAGTTCTTC. It translates to CASSLGAGGTYNEQFF.

In this sample, this clonotype turned up many times. The rearrangement joins TRBV10-2 to TRBJ2-1; 13 bases fit TRBD2. The CDR3 is made up of 15 amino acids. The J segment lost 10 bases and the V segment lost 6 bases, leaving 9 bases of the junction unmatched. CDR1 is WSHSY and CDR2 is SAAADI in the germline V gene. As DNA, the CDR3 is TGCGCCAGCAGCCCCACTAGCGGGAGGGCCAGGGAGCAGTTCTTC. Amino acids: CASSPTSGRAREQFF.

In regard to this clonotype: A much larger clone lies one base from this, so it may be a read error. This rearrangement joins TRBV3-1 to TRBJ1-4, with D unresolved. The germline V gene encodes CDR1 LGHDT and CDR2 YNNKEL (reference sequence). CDR3 length: 16 amino acids. The CDR3 loop is CAGSPGGGLTNEKLFF. In DNA form, the CDR3 reads TGTGCCGGCAGCCCTGGCGGAGGGCTAACTAATGAAAAACTGTTTTTT.

With respect to this clonotype: This could be a read error, since a much larger clone is one nucleotide away. The genes are TRBV7-8 and TRBJ2-2; D is undetermined. Germline loops: CDR1 SGHVS, CDR2 FQNEAQ. This CDR3 has 13 residues. The CDR3 spells CASSLVLTRELFF. Written as DNA, the CDR3 is TGTGCCAGCAGCTTAGTCCTCACCAGGGAGCTGTTTTTT.

Many counts were recorded for this clonotype. The chain carries TRBV20-1 and TRBJ2-5; 7 bases are shared with TRBD2. The germline V gene has CDR1 DFQATT and CDR2 SNEGSKA (reference sequence). Trimming at V came to 7 bases and at J to 2 bases, leaving 16 bases not matched to a gene. The CDR3 extends over 16 amino acids. This CDR3 is CSVRPARERGQETQYF. The CDR3 DNA is TGCAGTGTTCGCCCCGCCCGTGAGCGGGGACAAGAGACCCAGTACTTC.

This clonotype appeared a few times. The V call is TRBV19, the J call TRBJ1-1; 8 bases are a match to TRBD1. The CDR3 contains 12 residues. V shed 4 bases, J shed 7 bases, and the junction held 2 bases outside the gene matches. Germline V gene data show CDR1 as LNHDA and CDR2 as SQIVND (reference sequence). CDR3 nucleotides: TGTGCCAGTAGTAATGGACAGGGTGAAGCTTTCTTT. Its protein product is CASSNGQGEAFF.

Ten or more counts support this clonotype. The J gene is TRBJ2-1, the V gene TRBV4-2; the D gene could be TRBD1 or TRBD2 (6 bases each). CDR1 is LGHNA and CDR2 is YNFKEQ in the germline V gene. The V gene lost 1 base and the J gene lost 6 bases, with 13 bases spanning the gap. This CDR3 is 15 amino acids long. CDR3 sequence: CASSQGRGTTNEQFF. CDR3 nucleotides: TGTGCCAGCAGCCAAGGTCGGGGGACAACCAATGAGCAGTTCTTC.

The chain is built from TRBV20-1 and TRBJ1-5; unclear D gene. The germline V and J ends were trimmed by 5 bases and 2 bases, with 10 bases remaining between them. Germline loops: CDR1 DFQATT, CDR2 SNEGSKA (reference sequence). This CDR3 is 13 amino acids long. CDR3 protein: CSARRGGNQPQHF. In DNA form, the CDR3 reads TGCAGTGCTCGGCGGGGAGGCAATCAGCCCCAGCATTTT.

There are many counts of this clonotype. The rearrangement uses TRBV18 and TRBJ2-1; unclear D gene. Germline V lookup: CDR1 KGHSH, CDR2 LQKENI. The germline V and J ends were trimmed by 3 bases and 6 bases, with 15 bases remaining between them. The CDR3 length is 15 residues. The DNA for the CDR3 is TGTGCCAGCTCACCTGAGGCAGTTCATTCCAATGAGCAGTTCTTC. This translates into CASSPEAVHSNEQFF.